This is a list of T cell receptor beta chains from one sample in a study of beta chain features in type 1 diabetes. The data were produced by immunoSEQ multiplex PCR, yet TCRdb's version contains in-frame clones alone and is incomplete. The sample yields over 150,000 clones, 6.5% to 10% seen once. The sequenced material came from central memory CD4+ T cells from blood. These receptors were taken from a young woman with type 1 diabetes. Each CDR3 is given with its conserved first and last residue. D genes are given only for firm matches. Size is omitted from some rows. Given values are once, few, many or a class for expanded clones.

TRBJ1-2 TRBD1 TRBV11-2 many CASSLGTGSMDGYTF TGTGCCAGCAGCCTTGGGACAGGGTCGATGGATGGCTACACCTTC
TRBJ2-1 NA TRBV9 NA CASSVIGRGVGEQFF TGTGCCAGCAGCGTAATTGGGCGGGGAGTCGGTGAGCAGTTCTTC
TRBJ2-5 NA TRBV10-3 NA CAISESNSQETQYF TGTGCCATCAGTGAGTCGAACAGCCAAGAGACCCAGTACTTC
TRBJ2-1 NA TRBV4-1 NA CASSQDPSGSNNEQFF TGTGCCAGCAGCCAAGATCCCTCGGGATCTAACAATGAGCAGTTCTTC
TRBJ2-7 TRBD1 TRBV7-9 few CASSPKGDRATKEQYF TGTGCCAGCAGCCCTAAGGGGGACAGGGCCACGAAGGAGCAGTACTTC
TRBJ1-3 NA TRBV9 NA CASNNGDSGNTIYF TGTGCCAGCAATAACGGGGACTCTGGAAACACCATATATTTT
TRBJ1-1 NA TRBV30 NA CAWSVSGFQAAFF TGTGCCTGGAGTGTATCGGGGTTTCAGGCGGCTTTCTTT
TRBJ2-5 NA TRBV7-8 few CASSLVIGGETQYF TGTGCCAGCAGCTTAGTTATCGGTGGAGAGACCCAGTACTTC
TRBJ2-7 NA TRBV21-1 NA CASSKSGLAGRDEQYF TGTGCCAGCAGCAAATCCGGACTAGCGGGACGCGACGAGCAGTACTTC
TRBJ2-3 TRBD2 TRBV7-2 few CASSSPGGLHTDTQYF TGTGCCAGCAGCTCCCCGGGAGGTTTGCACACAGATACGCAGTATTTT
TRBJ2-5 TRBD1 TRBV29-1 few CSVRQGAGETQYF TGCAGCGTTAGACAGGGGGCGGGCGAGACCCAGTACTTC
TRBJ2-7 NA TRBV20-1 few CSALRGYEQYF TGCAGTGCCCTCAGGGGTTACGAGCAGTACTTC
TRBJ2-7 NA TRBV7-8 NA CATLLGRGAGEQYF TGTGCCACTCTACTAGGGCGAGGTGCTGGCGAGCAGTACTTC
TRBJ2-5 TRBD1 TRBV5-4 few CASSPTGGSKTQYF TGTGCCAGCAGCCCCACAGGGGGCAGCAAGACCCAGTACTTC
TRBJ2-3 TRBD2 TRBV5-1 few CASSSGLAGSTDTQYF TGCGCCAGCAGCTCGGGACTAGCGGGTAGCACAGATACGCAGTATTTT
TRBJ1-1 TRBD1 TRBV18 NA CASSPSGTGGNTEAFF TGTGCCAGCTCACCATCGGGGACAGGCGGGAATACTGAAGCTTTCTTT
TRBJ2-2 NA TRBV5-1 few CASSPSGTGELFF TGCGCCAGCAGCCCTAGTGGGACCGGGGAGCTGTTTTTT
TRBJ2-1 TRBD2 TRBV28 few CASSRVLGLAGDNEQFF TGTGCCAGCAGCCGAGTCTTAGGGCTAGCGGGGGACAATGAGCAGTTCTTC
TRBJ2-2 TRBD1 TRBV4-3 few CASSLRQGTGELFF TGCGCCAGCAGCTTACGACAGGGCACCGGGGAGCTGTTTTTT
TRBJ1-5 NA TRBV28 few CASKDYRERQPQHF TGTGCCAGCAAAGACTACAGGGAGAGACAGCCCCAGCATTTT
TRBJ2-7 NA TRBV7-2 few CASSLRAGAITYEQYF TGTGCCAGCAGCTTAAGGGCGGGGGCGATAACCTACGAGCAGTACTTC
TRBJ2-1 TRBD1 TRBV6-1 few CASSVQTGWGQGAYEQFF TGTGCCAGCAGTGTCCAAACCGGGTGGGGACAGGGGGCCTATGAGCAGTTCTTC
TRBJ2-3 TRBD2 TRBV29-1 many CSVDWGGTDTQYF TGCAGCGTTGATTGGGGGGGGACAGATACGCAGTATTTT
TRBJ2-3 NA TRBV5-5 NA CASSLVQAGGTDTQYF TGTGCCAGCAGCCTCGTGCAGGCCGGTGGCACAGATACGCAGTATTTT
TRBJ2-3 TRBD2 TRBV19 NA CASSARPGLTATDTQYF TGTGCCAGTAGTGCAAGACCGGGACTAACTGCCACAGATACGCAGTATTTT
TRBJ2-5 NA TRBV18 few CASSPPGGETQYF TGTGCCAGCTCACCACCAGGGGGAGAGACCCAGTACTTC
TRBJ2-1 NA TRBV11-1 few CASSPGLVNEQFF TGTGCCAGCAGTCCAGGGTTAGTCAATGAGCAGTTCTTC
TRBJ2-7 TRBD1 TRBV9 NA CASSSGWDRQDEQYF TGTGCCAGCAGCTCCGGATGGGACAGGCAGGACGAGCAGTACTTC
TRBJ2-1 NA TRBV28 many CASSLYNEQFF TGTGCCAGCAGTTTGTATAATGAGCAGTTCTTC
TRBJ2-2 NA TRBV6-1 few CASTGGYGAGELFF TGTGCCAGCACCGGGGGATATGGCGCCGGGGAGCTGTTTTTT
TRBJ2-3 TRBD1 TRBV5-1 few CASSSTGPEDTQYF TGCGCCAGCAGCTCGACAGGGCCGGAAGATACGCAGTATTTT
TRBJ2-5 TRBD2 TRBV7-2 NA CASSLSSGGSETQYF TGTGCCAGCAGCTTATCTAGCGGGGGGTCGGAGACCCAGTACTTC
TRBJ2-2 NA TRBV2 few CASSFQGSNTGELFF TGTGCCAGCAGTTTTCAGGGATCGAACACCGGGGAGCTGTTTTTT
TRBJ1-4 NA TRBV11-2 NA CASSITGAGEKLFF TGTGCCAGCAGTATAACGGGAGCGGGCGAAAAACTGTTTTTT
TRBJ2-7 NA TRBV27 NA CASTGSTYEQYF TGTGCCAGCACTGGTAGCACCTACGAGCAGTACTTC
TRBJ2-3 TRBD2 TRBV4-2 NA CASSQAIAGGRDTQYF TGTGCCAGCAGCCAAGCCATAGCGGGAGGGCGAGATACGCAGTATTTT
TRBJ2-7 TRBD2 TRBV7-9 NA CASSSGTSGTYEQYF TGTGCCAGCAGCTCCGGGACTAGCGGCACCTACGAGCAGTACTTC
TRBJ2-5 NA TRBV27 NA CASSLQAGISETQYF TGTGCCAGCAGTTTACAGGCGGGGATTTCAGAGACCCAGTACTTC
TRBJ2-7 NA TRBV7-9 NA CLSRYYSHEQYF TGTCTCTCTCGTTATTACTCGCACGAGCAGTACTTC
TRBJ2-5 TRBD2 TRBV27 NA CASRGKLAGGQETQYF TGTGCCAGCAGGGGCAAACTAGCGGGGGGACAAGAGACCCAGTACTTC
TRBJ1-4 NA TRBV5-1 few CASSSRPGGEKLFF TGCGCCAGCAGCTCCCGGCCCGGGGGTGAAAAACTGTTTTTT
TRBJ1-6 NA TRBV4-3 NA CASSQEERGSPLHF TGCGCCAGCAGCCAAGAGGAACGGGGGAGTCCCCTCCACTTT
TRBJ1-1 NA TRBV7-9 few CASSLYPNSNTEAFF TGTGCCAGCAGCTTATACCCAAACTCGAACACTGAAGCTTTCTTT
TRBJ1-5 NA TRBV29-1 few CSVMQGNNQPQHF TGCAGCGTAATGCAGGGAAACAATCAGCCCCAGCATTTT
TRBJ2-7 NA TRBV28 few CASSSRYEQYF TGTGCCAGCAGTTCCAGGTACGAGCAGTACTTC
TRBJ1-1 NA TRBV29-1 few CSVGGSGAFF TGCAGCGTGGGGGGGTCAGGGGCTTTCTTT
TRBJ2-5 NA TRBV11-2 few CASSLQKETQYF TGTGCCAGCAGCTTACAAAAAGAGACCCAGTACTTC
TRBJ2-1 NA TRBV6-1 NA CASSDPAAPPHEQFF TGTGCCAGCAGTGACCCCGCGGCTCCCCCCCATGAGCAGTTCTTC
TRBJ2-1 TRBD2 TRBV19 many CASNTPGTSKDEQFF TGTGCCAGTAATACACCGGGGACTAGCAAGGATGAGCAGTTCTTC
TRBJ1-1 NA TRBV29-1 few CSVGVGGTEAFF TGCAGCGTTGGGGTGGGGGGCACTGAAGCTTTCTTT